Sequencing of this T cell receptor beta chain was carried out in a study of OX40 agonist ivuxolimab in advanced cancers. Sequenced by immunoSEQ multiplex PCR; TCRdb stores in-frame clones only, minus some. The sample lists roughly 34,000 clones, nearly 95% occurring once. The CDR3 is 14 residues long. Trimming cost V 2 bases and J 5 bases; bases outside gene matches: 6. In germline, CDR1 is SQVTM, CDR2 ANQGSEA. This clone was seen a few times. Its antigen is undetermined. Study conclusions and caveats: There were, on average, more expanded clones in CD8+ T cells than in CD4+.

This receptor was identified in an adult with an advanced solid tumor such as melanoma, head and neck, liver or kidney cancer. The source material was CD4+ or CD8+ T cells sorted from blood, sampled in a trial of the OX40 agonist ivuxolimab. The chain links TRBV29-1 to TRBJ2-7; 10 nucleotides agree with TRBD1. The CDR3: CSVELGQGVNEQYF. The CDR3 DNA sequence: TGCAGCGTTGAACTCGGACAGGGGGTTAACGAGCAGTACTTC.